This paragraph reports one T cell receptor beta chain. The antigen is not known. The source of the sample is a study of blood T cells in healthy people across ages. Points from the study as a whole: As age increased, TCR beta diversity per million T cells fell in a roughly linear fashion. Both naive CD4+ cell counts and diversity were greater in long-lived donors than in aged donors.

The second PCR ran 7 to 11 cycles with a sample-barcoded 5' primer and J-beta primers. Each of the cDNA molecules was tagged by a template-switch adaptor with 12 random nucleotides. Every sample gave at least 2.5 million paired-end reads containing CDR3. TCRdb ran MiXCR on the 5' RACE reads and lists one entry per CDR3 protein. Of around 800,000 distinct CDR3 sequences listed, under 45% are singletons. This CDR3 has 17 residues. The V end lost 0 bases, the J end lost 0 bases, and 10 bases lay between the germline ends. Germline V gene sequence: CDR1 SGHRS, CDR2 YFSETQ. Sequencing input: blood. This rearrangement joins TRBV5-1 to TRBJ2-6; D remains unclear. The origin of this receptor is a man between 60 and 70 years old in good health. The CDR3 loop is CASSLEFQSSGANVLTF. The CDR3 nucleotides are TGCGCCAGCAGCTTGGAGTTTCAGTCCTCTGGGGCCAACGTCCTGACTTTC.